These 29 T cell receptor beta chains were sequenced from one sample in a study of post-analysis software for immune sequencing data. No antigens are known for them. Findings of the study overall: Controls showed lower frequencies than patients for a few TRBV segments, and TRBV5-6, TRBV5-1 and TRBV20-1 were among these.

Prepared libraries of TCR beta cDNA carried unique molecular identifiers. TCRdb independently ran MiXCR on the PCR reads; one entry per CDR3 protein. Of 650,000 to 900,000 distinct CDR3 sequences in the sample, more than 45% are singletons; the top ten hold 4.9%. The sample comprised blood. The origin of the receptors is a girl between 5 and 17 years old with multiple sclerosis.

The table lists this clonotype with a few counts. The CDR3, as DNA: TGCGCCAGCAGCCAAGCGACAGGGGACAATCAGCCCCAGCATTTT. It translates to CASSQATGDNQPQHF. This chain links TRBV4-1 with TRBJ1-5; 8 positions match TRBD1. The J segment lost 3 bases and the V segment lost 1 base, leaving 2 bases of the junction unmatched. The CDR3 contains 15 residues. Germline CDR1 MGHRA, CDR2 YSYEKL.

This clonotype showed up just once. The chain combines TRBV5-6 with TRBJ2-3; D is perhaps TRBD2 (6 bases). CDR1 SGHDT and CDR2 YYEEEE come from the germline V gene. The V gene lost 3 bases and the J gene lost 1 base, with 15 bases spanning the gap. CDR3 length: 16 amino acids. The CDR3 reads CASSSLRGFGTDTQYF. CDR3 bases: TGTGCCAGCAGCTCTCTGCGGGGCTTTGGCACAGATACGCAGTATTTT.

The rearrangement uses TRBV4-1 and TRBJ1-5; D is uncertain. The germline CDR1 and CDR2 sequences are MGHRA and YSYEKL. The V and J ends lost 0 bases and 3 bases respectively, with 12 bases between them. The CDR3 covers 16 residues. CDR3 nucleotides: TGCGCCAGCAGCCAAGATCCTGACCATTTCAATCAGCCCCAGCATTTT. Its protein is CASSQDPDHFNQPQHF.

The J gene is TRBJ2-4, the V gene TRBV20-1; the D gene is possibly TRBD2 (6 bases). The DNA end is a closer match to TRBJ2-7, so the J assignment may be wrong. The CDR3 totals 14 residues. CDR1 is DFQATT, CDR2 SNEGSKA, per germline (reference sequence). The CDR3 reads CSARGDGEAVEQYF. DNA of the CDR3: TGCAGTGCTAGGGGGGACGGGGAGGCGGTCGAGCAGTACTTC.

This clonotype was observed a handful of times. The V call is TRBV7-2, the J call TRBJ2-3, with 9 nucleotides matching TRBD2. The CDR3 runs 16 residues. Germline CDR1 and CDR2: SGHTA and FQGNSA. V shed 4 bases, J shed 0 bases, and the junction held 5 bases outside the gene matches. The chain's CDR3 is CASSSRTSESTDTQYF. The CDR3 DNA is TGTGCCAGCAGCTCAAGGACTAGCGAGAGCACAGATACGCAGTATTTT.

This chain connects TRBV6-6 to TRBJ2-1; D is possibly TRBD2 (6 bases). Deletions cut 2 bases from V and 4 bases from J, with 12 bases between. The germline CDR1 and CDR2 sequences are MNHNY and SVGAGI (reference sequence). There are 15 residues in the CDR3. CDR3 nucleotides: TGTGCCAGCAGTTACGCAGGGACTGATTACAATGAGCAGTTCTTC. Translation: CASSYAGTDYNEQFF.

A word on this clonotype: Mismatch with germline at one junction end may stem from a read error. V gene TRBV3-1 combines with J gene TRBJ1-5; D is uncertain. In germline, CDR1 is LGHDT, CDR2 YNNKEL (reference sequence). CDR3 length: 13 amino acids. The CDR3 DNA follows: TGTGCCAGCAGCCGCGGGCCAAATCGGCCCCAGCATTTT. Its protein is CASSRGPNRPQHF.

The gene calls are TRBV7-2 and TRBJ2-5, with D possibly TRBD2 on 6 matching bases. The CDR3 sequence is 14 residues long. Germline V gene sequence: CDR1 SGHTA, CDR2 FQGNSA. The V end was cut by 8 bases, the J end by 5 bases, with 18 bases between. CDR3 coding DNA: TGTGCCAGCCGACCTCCCGCGGGGATCGAGACCCAGTACTTC. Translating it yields CASRPPAGIETQYF.

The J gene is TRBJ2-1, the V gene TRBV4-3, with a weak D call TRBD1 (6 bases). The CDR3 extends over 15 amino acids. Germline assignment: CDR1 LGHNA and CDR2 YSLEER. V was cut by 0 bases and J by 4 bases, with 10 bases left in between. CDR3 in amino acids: CASSQDLDSYNEQFF. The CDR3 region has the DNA TGCGCCAGCAGCCAAGATTTGGACAGTTACAATGAGCAGTTCTTC.

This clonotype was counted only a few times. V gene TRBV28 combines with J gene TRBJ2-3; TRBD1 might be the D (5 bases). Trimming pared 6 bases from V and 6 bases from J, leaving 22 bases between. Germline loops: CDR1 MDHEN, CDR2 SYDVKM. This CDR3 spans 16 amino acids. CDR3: CASSRASGMSADTQYF. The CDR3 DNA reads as TGTGCCAGCAGCAGAGCCTCAGGGATGAGTGCGGATACGCAGTATTTT.

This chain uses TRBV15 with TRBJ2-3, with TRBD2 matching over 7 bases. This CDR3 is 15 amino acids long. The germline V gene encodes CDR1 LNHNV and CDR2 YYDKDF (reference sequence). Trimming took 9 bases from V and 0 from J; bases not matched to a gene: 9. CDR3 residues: CATQGGRPSTDTQYF. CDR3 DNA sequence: TGTGCCACTCAAGGCGGGAGACCTAGCACAGATACGCAGTATTTT.

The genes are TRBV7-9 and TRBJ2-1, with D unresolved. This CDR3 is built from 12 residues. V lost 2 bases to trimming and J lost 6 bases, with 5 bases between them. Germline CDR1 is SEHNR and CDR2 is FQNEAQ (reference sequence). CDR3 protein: CASSLLPNEQFF. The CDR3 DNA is TGTGCCAGCAGCTTACTCCCCAATGAGCAGTTCTTC.

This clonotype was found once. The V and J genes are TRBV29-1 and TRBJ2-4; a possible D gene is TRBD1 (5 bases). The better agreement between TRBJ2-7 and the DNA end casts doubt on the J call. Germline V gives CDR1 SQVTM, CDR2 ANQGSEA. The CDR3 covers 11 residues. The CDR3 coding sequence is TGCAGCGTTGGGTCGCAGGGCGAGCAGTACTTC. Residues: CSVGSQGEQYF.

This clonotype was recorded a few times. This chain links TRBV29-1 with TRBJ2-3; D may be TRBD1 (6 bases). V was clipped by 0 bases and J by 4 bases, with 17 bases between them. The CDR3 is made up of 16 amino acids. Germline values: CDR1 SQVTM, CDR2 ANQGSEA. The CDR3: CSVEDPTGQLADTQYF. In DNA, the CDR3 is TGCAGCGTTGAAGATCCTACTGGACAGCTAGCAGATACGCAGTATTTT.

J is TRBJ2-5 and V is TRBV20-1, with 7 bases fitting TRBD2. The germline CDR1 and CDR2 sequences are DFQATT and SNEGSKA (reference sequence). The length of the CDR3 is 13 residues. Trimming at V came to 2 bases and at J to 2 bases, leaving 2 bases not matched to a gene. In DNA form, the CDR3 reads TGCAGTGCTAGACCTAGCGGACAAGAGACCCAGTACTTC. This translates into CSARPSGQETQYF.

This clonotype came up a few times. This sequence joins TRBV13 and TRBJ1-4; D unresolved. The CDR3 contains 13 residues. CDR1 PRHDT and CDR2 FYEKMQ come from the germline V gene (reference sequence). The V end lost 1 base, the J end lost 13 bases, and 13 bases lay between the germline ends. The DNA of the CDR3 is TGTGCCAGCAGCTTAGAACTACGGGGAGGACTGTTTTTT. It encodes CASSLELRGGLFF.

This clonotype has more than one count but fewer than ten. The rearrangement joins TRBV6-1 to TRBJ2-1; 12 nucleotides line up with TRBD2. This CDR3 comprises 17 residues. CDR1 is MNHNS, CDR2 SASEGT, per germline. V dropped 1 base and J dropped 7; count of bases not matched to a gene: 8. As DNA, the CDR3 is TGTGCCAGCAGTGAAGTGTCTAGCGGGAGGGCGGGGAATGAGCAGTTCTTC. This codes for CASSEVSSGRAGNEQFF.

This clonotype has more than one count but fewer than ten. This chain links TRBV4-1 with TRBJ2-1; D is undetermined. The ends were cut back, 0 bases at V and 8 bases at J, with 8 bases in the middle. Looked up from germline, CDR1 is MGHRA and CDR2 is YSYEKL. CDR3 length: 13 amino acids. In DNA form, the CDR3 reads TGCGCCAGCAGCCAAGAGTTAGGTTATGAGCAGTTCTTC. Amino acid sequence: CASSQELGYEQFF.

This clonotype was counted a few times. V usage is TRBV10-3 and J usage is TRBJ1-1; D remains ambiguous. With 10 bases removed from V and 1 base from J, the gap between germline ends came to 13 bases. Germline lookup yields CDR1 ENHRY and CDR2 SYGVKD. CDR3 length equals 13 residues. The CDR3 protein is CATAQEENTEAFF. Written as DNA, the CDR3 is TGTGCCACCGCGCAGGAAGAGAACACTGAAGCTTTCTTT.

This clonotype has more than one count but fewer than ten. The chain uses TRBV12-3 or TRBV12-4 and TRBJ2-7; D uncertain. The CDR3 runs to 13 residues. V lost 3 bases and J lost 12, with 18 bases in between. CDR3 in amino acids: CASSFPPVEGLYF. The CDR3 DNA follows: TGTGCCAGCAGTTTCCCCCCCGTAGAAGGTTTGTACTTC.

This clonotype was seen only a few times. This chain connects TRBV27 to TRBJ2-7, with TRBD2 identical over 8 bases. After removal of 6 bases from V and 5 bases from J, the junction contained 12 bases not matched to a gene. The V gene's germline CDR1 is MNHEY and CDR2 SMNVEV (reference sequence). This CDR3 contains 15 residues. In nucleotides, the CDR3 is TGTGCCAGCAGCCGTCATCGACTAGCGCGAAACGAGCAGTACTTC. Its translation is CASSRHRLARNEQYF.

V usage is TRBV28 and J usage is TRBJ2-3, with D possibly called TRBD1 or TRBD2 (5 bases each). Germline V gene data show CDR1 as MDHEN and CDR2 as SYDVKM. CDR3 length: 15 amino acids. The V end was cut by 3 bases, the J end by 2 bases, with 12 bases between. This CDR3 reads CASSFPADTTDTQYF. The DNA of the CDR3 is TGTGCCAGCAGTTTCCCAGCGGACACCACAGATACGCAGTATTTT. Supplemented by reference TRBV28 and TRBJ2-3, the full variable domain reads DVKVTQSSRYLVKRTGEKVFLECVQDMDHENMFWYRQDPGLGLRLIYFSYDVKMKEKGDIPEGYSVSREKKERFSLILESASTNQTSMYLCASSFPADTTDTQYFGPGTRLTVL.

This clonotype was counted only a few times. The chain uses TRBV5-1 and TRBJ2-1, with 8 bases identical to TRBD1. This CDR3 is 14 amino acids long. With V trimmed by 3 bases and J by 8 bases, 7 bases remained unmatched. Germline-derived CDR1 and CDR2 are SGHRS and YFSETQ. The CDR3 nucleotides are TGCGCCAGCAGCTCCGGGACAGGAATCCATGAGCAGTTCTTC. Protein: CASSSGTGIHEQFF.

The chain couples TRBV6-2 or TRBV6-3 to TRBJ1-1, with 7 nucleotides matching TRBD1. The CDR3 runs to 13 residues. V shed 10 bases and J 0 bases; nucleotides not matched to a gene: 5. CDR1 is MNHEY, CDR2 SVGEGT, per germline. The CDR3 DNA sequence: TGTGCCACCGACGACAGGGTGAACACTGAAGCTTTCTTT. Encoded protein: CATDDRVNTEAFF.

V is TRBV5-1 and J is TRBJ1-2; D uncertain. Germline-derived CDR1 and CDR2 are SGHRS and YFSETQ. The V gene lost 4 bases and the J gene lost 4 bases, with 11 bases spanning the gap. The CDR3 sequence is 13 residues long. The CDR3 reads CASSRVGTYGYTF. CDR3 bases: TGCGCCAGCAGCCGGGTGGGTACCTATGGCTACACCTTC. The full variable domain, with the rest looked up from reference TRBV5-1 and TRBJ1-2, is KAGVTQTPRYLIKTRGQQVTLSCSPISGHRSVSWYQQTPGQGLQFLFEYFSETQRNKGNFPGRFSGRQFSNSRSEMNVSTLELGDSALYLCASSRVGTYGYTFGSGTRLTVV.

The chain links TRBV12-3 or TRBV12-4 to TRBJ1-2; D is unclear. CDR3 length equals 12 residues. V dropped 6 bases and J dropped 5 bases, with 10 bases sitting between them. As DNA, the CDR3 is TGTGCCAGCAGCAGGACTGTATATGGCTACACCTTC. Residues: CASSRTVYGYTF.

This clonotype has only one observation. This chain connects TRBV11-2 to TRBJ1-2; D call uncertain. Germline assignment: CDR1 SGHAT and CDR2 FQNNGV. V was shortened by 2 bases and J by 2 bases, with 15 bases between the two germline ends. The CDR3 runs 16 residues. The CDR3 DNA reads TGTGCCAGCAGCTTAACCTCCAATCCAGGCAACTATGGCTACACCTTC. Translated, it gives CASSLTSNPGNYGYTF.

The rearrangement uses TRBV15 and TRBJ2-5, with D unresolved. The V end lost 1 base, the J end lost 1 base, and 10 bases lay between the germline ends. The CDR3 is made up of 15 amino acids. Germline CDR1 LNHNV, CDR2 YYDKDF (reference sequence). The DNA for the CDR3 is TGTGCCACCAGCAGAGCCGTAGGGTCCCAAGAGACCCAGTACTTC. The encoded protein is CATSRAVGSQETQYF.

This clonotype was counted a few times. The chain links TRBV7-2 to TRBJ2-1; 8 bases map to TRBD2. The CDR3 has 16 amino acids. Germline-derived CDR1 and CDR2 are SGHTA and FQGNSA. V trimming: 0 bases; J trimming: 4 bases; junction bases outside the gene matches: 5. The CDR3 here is CASSLAFGRGYNEQFF. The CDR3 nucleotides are TGTGCCAGCAGCTTAGCCTTCGGGAGGGGTTACAATGAGCAGTTCTTC.